This T cell receptor (beta chain) was recorded in a study of T cells in localized non-small cell lung cancer. Study-wide results and caveats: In uninvolved adjacent lung, T cell clonality reached its highest value, exceeding tumor.

As to this clone: The target antigen is unknown.

Data came from immunoSEQ multiplex PCR; TCRdb stores just in-frame clones and leaves some out. This sample has tens of thousands of clones, with 75% to 85% found just once. CDR1 is SGHVS and CDR2 is FQNEAQ in the germline V gene. The CDR3 is made up of 14 amino acids. The ends were cut back, 5 bases at V and 6 bases at J, with 13 bases in the middle. This specimen was PBMCs, taken before any cancer treatment. This clonotype was obtained from a man aged 35 to 69 with stage II lung adenocarcinoma. The gene calls are TRBV7-8 and TRBJ2-2; TRBD2 might be the D (5 bases). CDR3 DNA: TGTGCCAGCAGCCCCACCGCCGGGGCCGGGGAGCTGTTTTTT. This codes for CASSPTAGAGELFF.